These 21 T cell receptor beta chains were all obtained from the same sample, sequenced in a study of T cells after yellow fever vaccination (dated by TCRdb to about 2019). According to the study, the label for this sample's treatment or condition signals: live attenuated yellow fever vaccine strain. The receptor library was made with 5' RACE. The sequencer was an Illumina HiSeq 2500. The public reads were reprocessed in TCRdb via fastp at Q25 and MiXCR, keeping in-frame beta chains. CDR3 protein duplicates are merged, each entry listing the most common genes and DNA. For this sample there are over 100,000 distinct CDR3 sequences; 7% to 8.5% appear just once. The top ten clonotypes cover 25% of the sample. The source was CD8+ T cells sorted from PBMCs, collected 45 days after the yellow fever booster vaccination. These receptors all come from a man younger than 40 who received the YFV17D yellow fever vaccine.

There are many counts of this clonotype. The CDR3 spells CASSPLGQGYTEAFF. DNA of the CDR3: TGTGCCAGCAGCCCATTGGGACAGGGGTATACTGAAGCTTTCTTT. The genes are TRBV12-3 or TRBV12-4 and TRBJ1-1, with 10 bases that match TRBD1. V shed 6 bases and J 5 bases; nucleotides not matched to a gene: 9. The CDR3 has 15 residues.

This clonotype was detected ten times or more. The rearrangement joins TRBV7-2 to TRBJ1-1; 7 positions match TRBD1. Germline CDR1 and CDR2: SGHTA and FQGNSA. The CDR3 extends over 16 amino acids. Germline trimming cut 4 bases from V and 8 bases from J; bases unmatched to any gene: 16. CDR3 protein: CASSSKDTTGRMEAFF. The CDR3 DNA is TGTGCCAGCAGCTCAAAAGATACGACAGGGCGGATGGAAGCTTTCTTT.

This clonotype was seen repeatedly, ten times or more. The chain carries TRBV6-1 and TRBJ2-1; 14 bases align to TRBD2. Germline CDR1 is MNHNS and CDR2 is SASEGT. This CDR3 comprises 17 residues. With V trimmed by 0 bases and J by 8 bases, 6 bases remained unmatched. The CDR3 nucleotides read TGTGCCAGCAGTGAAGCGCTAGGGACTAGCGGGAGTTATGAGCAGTTCTTC. It yields the protein CASSEALGTSGSYEQFF.

The chain joins TRBV25-1 to TRBJ2-1; no definite D call. The CDR3 covers 15 residues. V was clipped by 3 bases and J by 2 bases, with 11 bases between them. Germline values: CDR1 MGHDK, CDR2 SYGVNS. The CDR3: CASSDLTGPYNEQFF. In DNA form, the CDR3 reads TGTGCCAGCAGTGACTTAACCGGGCCCTACAATGAGCAGTTCTTC.

This clonotype was observed many times. The V and J genes are TRBV20-1 and TRBJ2-4, with 7 bases fitting TRBD2. Germline-derived CDR1 and CDR2 are DFQATT and SNEGSKA (reference sequence). This CDR3 has 14 residues. J lost 6 bases, V lost 0 bases, and 5 bases had no gene match. CDR3 nucleotides: TGCAGTGCTAGAGATGGTTGGGGGGGAAACATTCAGTACTTC. It codes for CSARDGWGGNIQYF.

This clonotype was observed a handful of times. The chain has TRBV27 and TRBJ2-5; D may be TRBD1 (6 bases). Trimming took 6 bases from V and 1 from J, leaving 12 bases between them. This CDR3 is 14 amino acids long. Germline assignment: CDR1 MNHEY and CDR2 SMNVEV (reference sequence). CDR3 sequence: CASRPRDTQETQYF. CDR3 nucleotides: TGTGCCAGCAGACCCCGGGACACCCAAGAGACCCAGTACTTC.

This clonotype was detected ten times or more. The rearrangement joins TRBV29-1 to TRBJ2-3; D unclear. CDR1 and CDR2 (germline): SQVTM, ANQGSEA. V gave up 1 base and J gave up 0 bases, with 8 bases separating them. The CDR3 is made up of 14 amino acids. The CDR3 is CSVEGAKSTDTQYF. As DNA, the CDR3 is TGCAGCGTTGAAGGTGCGAAGAGCACAGATACGCAGTATTTT.

This clonotype was seen repeatedly, ten times or more. J is TRBJ2-1 and V is TRBV20-1; D unclear. This CDR3 has 11 amino acids. Germline lookup yields CDR1 DFQATT and CDR2 SNEGSKA (reference sequence). The V gene lost 6 bases and the J gene lost 9 bases, with 12 bases spanning the gap. The CDR3 nucleotides read TGCAGTGCGTCTCTTGGTGTTGAGCAGTTCTTC. Translation gives CSASLGVEQFF.

This clonotype was recorded at least ten times. V and J are TRBV5-1 and TRBJ2-1; a possible D gene is TRBD2 (7 bases). Germline V gene sequence: CDR1 SGHRS, CDR2 YFSETQ. This CDR3 spans 16 amino acids. V was cut by 4 bases and J by 3 bases, with 17 bases left in between. CDR3 DNA: TGCGCCAGCAGCCCGGGTCGGGGGGCGATCTACAATGAGCAGTTCTTC. Amino acids: CASSPGRGAIYNEQFF.

This clonotype was counted between two and nine times. This rearrangement joins TRBV4-3 to TRBJ1-1, with D perhaps matching TRBD1 (5 bases). The germline V gene has CDR1 LGHNA and CDR2 YSLEER. V lost 1 base and J 5 bases, leaving 11 bases between the germline ends. The CDR3 sequence is 14 residues long. The CDR3 sequence is CASSQVGGSTEAFF. DNA for the CDR3: TGCGCCAGCAGCCAAGTGGGGGGGAGTACTGAAGCTTTCTTT.

The chain carries TRBV5-1 and TRBJ2-5, with 8 nucleotides matching TRBD1. Trimming removed 0 bases from V and 9 bases from J; junction bases left unmatched: 13. The V gene's germline CDR1 is SGHRS and CDR2 YFSETQ. This CDR3 is built from 16 residues. This CDR3 is CASSLEQGVARFAQYF. CDR3 bases: TGCGCCAGCAGCTTGGAACAGGGGGTCGCAAGATTCGCCCAGTACTTC.

This clonotype was seen many times. V is TRBV19 and J is TRBJ2-3, with 9 bases lining up with TRBD1. Germline V CDR1 and CDR2: LNHDA, SQIVND (reference sequence). After removal of 6 bases from V and 5 bases from J, the junction contained 9 bases not matched to a gene. The CDR3 runs 15 residues. In DNA form, the CDR3 reads TGTGCCAGTAGAGGACAGGGGACCCTCGGAGATACGCAGTATTTT. It translates to CASRGQGTLGDTQYF.

This clonotype was counted ten times or more. This chain uses TRBV28 with TRBJ1-1, with unresolved D. Trimming took off 2 bases at V and 3 bases at J, with 4 bases between the two ends. This CDR3 contains 12 residues. From germline, CDR1 is MDHEN and CDR2 SYDVKM. DNA of the CDR3: TGTGCCAGCAGTTTACAGGACACTGAAGCTTTCTTT. Protein sequence: CASSLQDTEAFF.

This clonotype appeared a few times. The gene calls are TRBV28 and TRBJ2-7; 10 bases are a match to TRBD1. V shed 10 bases, J shed 6 bases, and the junction held 12 bases outside the gene matches. The CDR3 is 14 residues long. Germline CDR1 reads MDHEN; CDR2 reads SYDVKM. The CDR3 is CAIADRDRGSEQYF. DNA of the CDR3: TGTGCCATAGCAGACCGGGACAGGGGATCCGAGCAGTACTTC.

V and J are TRBV20-1 and TRBJ2-3, with D possibly being TRBD2 (5 bases). Deletions cut 6 bases from V and 2 bases from J, with 27 bases between. The germline CDR1 and CDR2 sequences are DFQATT and SNEGSKA (reference sequence). The CDR3 totals 18 residues. As DNA, the CDR3 is TGCAGTGCCTCTAATTTCGACATCGGGGTCCCCACCACAGATACGCAGTATTTT. Its protein product is CSASNFDIGVPTTDTQYF.

This clonotype was picked up a small number of times. V is TRBV6-1 and J is TRBJ1-2, with 11 bases that match TRBD1. With 6 bases clipped from V and 3 bases from J, the junction kept 9 bases outside the gene matches. Germline values: CDR1 MNHNS, CDR2 SASEGT. CDR3 length: 16 residues. This chain's CDR3 is CASRTNRDRGDYGYTF. The DNA for the CDR3 is TGTGCCAGCAGAACAAACAGGGACAGGGGGGACTATGGCTACACCTTC.

This clonotype was observed at least ten times. The rearrangement uses TRBV20-1 and TRBJ2-3; 9 bases agree with TRBD2. J gave up 5 bases and V 0 bases, and 9 bases lay outside the gene matches. From germline, CDR1 is DFQATT and CDR2 SNEGSKA (reference sequence). The CDR3 has 16 residues. CDR3 amino acids: CSARDGGGRALDTQYF. The CDR3 DNA is TGCAGTGCTAGAGATGGTGGCGGGAGGGCCTTAGATACGCAGTATTTT.

This clonotype has only a few counts. J is TRBJ2-1 and V is TRBV7-9; 7 bases map to TRBD2. V lost 4 bases to trimming and J lost 8 bases; unmatched junction nucleotides: 5. The CDR3 totals 13 residues. From germline, CDR1 is SEHNR and CDR2 FQNEAQ (reference sequence). CDR3 protein: CASSSSGIDEQFF. In DNA, the CDR3 is TGTGCCAGCAGCTCAAGCGGGATCGATGAGCAGTTCTTC.

Ten or more counts support this clonotype. This rearrangement joins TRBV29-1 to TRBJ2-7; TRBD1 agrees at 8 bases. The CDR3 contains 13 residues. Germline V lookup: CDR1 SQVTM, CDR2 ANQGSEA. Germline trimming cut 5 bases from V and 2 bases from J; bases unmatched to any gene: 5. Here the CDR3 reads CSVLTDRAYEQYF. The CDR3, as DNA: TGCAGCGTTCTGACGGACAGGGCCTACGAGCAGTACTTC.

The V and J genes are TRBV5-5 and TRBJ2-2, with TRBD2 identical over 9 bases. The CDR3 is made up of 17 amino acids. Trimming took 6 bases from V and 2 from J; bases not matched to a gene: 11. The V gene's germline CDR1 is SGHKS and CDR2 YYEKEE (reference sequence). CDR3 DNA sequence: TGTGCCAGCACCCATAGCGGGAGCCCCCTAAACACCGGGGAGCTGTTTTTT. Translated, it gives CASTHSGSPLNTGELFF.

The chain is built from TRBV27 and TRBJ2-7; no clear D. From germline, CDR1 is MNHEY and CDR2 SMNVEV (reference sequence). V dropped 6 bases and J dropped 3 bases, with 12 bases sitting between them. The CDR3 loop spans 13 amino acids. CDR3 nucleotides: TGTGCCAGCAGCTTCGGGCGCCTCTACGAGCAGTACTTC. Its protein product is CASSFGRLYEQYF.